Below, one TCR beta chain is given with its context. Repertoires were generated with immunoSEQ multiplex PCR, while TCRdb's copy carries only in-frame clones and drops some. The repertoire holds roughly 220,000 clones, with roughly 65% as singletons. The data belong to a study of cytotoxic CD8 clonotypes in ibrutinib-treated CLL. Per the germline V gene, CDR1 is MNHEY and CDR2 is SVGAGI. Trimming cost V 0 bases and J 7 bases; bases outside gene matches: 8. The CDR3 is made up of 15 amino acids. The sample in question was PBMCs, obtained after 12 months of ibrutinib treatment. The chain couples TRBV6-5 to TRBJ2-5; 7 bases line up with TRBD2. The source of this sequence is a human donor with chronic lymphocytic leukemia. The CDR3 DNA reads as TGTGCCAGCAGTTACTCTTCCAGCGGGGCGGGGACCCAGTACTTC. This translates into CASSYSSSGAGTQYF.